This is a list of T cell receptor beta chains from one sample in a study of a mutant IDH1 vaccine in newly diagnosed glioma. Assay: immunoSEQ multiplex PCR; the TCRdb copy retains only in-frame clones and omits some. The sample carries tens of thousands of clones, over 75% recorded once. These receptors' targets are unknown. The source was PBMCs, collected from a glioma patient whose treatment included an IDH1 peptide vaccine. These receptors all come from a woman aged 40 to 50 with glioma. Some clones in this sample may be carry-over from other donors' samples. CDR3s include the opening cysteine and the closing phenylalanine or tryptophan. D genes are given only for firm matches. Clone size is given for some rows only: seen once, a few or many times, or a class if the clone is expanded.

.	TRBD2	TRBV25-1	TRBJ2-3	TGTGCCAGCAGTGAATATCGACTAGCGGTTCGCACAGATACGCAGTATTTT	CASSEYRLAVRTDTQYF
.	.	TRBV4-1	TRBJ2-3	TGCGCCAGCAGCCAAGAAGAACGGGCGGGGGATACGCAGTATTTT	CASSQEERAGDTQYF
.	.	TRBV14	TRBJ1-3	TGTGCCAGCAGCCACCCGACAGCTGGAAACACCATATATTTT	CASSHPTAGNTIYF
.	.	TRBV4-2	TRBJ2-1	TGTGCCAGCGGAGCCCAACAGCGAGATAATGAGCAGTTCTTC	CASGAQQRDNEQFF
.	.	TRBV21-1	TRBJ1-4	TGTGCCAGCAGCAAAGGGGGTGTGGGGACAGGGCAAGAAAAACTGTTTTTT	CASSKGGVGTGQEKLFF
.	.	TRBV5-1	TRBJ1-2	TGCGCCAGCAGCTTGGGTCGGGGGGCAAGCGGCTACACCTTC	CASSLGRGASGYTF
medium-sized	.	TRBV10-3	TRBJ1-3	TGTGCCATCATGGGGGCGGCGGGAAACACCATATATTTT	CAIMGAAGNTIYF
.	TRBD1	TRBV4-1	TRBJ1-4	TGCGCCAGCAGCCAAGTGACAGGGTCAACTAATGAAAAACTGTTTTTT	CASSQVTGSTNEKLFF
.	.	TRBV9	TRBJ2-7	TGTGCCAGCAGCGTAGAGGACCTCGACGAGCAGTACTTC	CASSVEDLDEQYF
few	.	TRBV4-2	TRBJ1-4	TGTGCCAGCAGCCCAATGCAGGGGCTTGATCGGGAAAAACTGTTTTTT	CASSPMQGLDREKLFF
few	.	TRBV19	TRBJ2-3	TGTGCCAGTACGCCTGGAGGAAATACGCAGTATTTT	CASTPGGNTQYF
.	TRBD1	TRBV19	TRBJ1-1	TGTGCCAGTAGTCAGGGGGAGAGCACTGAAGCTTTCTTT	CASSQGESTEAFF
.	TRBD1	TRBV2	TRBJ1-2	TGTGCCAGCAGTGAAGCCGAACAGGGGCGCCCCTATGGCTACACCTTC	CASSEAEQGRPYGYTF
.	TRBD2	TRBV9	TRBJ2-3	TGTGCCAGCAGCGTAGAATCAGCGGGGGGAAGCACAGATACGCAGTATTTT	CASSVESAGGSTDTQYF
.	TRBD1	TRBV6-1	TRBJ1-5	TGTGCCAGCAGTGTTGGGACAGGGGATCAGCCCCAGCATTTT	CASSVGTGDQPQHF
.	TRBD1	TRBV13	TRBJ1-3	TGTGCCAGCAGCGCCCGACAGGGGGGCTACGGAAACACCATATATTTT	CASSARQGGYGNTIYF